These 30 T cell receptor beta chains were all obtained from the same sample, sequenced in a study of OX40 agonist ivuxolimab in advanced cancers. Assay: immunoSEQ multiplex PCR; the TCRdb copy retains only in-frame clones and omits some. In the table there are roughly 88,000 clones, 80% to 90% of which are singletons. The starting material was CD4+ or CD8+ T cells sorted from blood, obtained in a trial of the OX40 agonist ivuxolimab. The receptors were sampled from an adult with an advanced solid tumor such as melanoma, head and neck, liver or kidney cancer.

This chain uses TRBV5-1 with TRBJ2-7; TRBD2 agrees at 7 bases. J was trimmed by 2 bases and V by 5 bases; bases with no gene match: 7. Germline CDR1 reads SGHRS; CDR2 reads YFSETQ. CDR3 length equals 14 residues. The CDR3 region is CASRGTSVPYEQYF. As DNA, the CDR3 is TGCGCCAGCAGGGGTACTAGCGTCCCCTACGAGCAGTACTTC.

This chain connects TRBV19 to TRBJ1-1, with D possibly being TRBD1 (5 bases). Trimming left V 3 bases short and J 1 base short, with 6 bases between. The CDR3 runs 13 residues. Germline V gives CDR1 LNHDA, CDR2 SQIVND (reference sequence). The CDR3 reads CASSMRGNTEAFF. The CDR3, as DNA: TGTGCCAGTAGTATGAGGGGGAACACTGAAGCTTTCTTT.

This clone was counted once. This CDR3 is CASSRDGAYEQYF. The CDR3 DNA reads as TGTGCCAGCAGCCGGGACGGTGCCTACGAGCAGTACTTC. This rearrangement joins TRBV5-4 to TRBJ2-7, with D possibly called TRBD1 or TRBD2 (5 bases each). The V gene's germline CDR1 is SGHNT and CDR2 YYREEE (reference sequence). V lost 4 bases and J lost 2, with 10 bases in between. This CDR3 comprises 13 residues.

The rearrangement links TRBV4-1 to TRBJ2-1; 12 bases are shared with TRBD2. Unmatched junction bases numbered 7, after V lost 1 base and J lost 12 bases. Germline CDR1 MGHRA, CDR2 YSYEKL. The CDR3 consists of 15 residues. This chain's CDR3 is CASSQVLGLAGRQFF. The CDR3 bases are TGCGCCAGCAGCCAAGTACTCGGACTAGCGGGAAGGCAGTTCTTC.

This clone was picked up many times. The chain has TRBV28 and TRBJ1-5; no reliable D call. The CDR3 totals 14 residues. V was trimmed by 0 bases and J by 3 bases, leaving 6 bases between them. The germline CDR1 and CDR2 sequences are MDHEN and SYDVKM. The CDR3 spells CASSLWPINQPQHF. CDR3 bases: TGTGCCAGCAGTTTATGGCCGATCAATCAGCCCCAGCATTTT. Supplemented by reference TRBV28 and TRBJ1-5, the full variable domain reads DVKVTQSSRYLVKRTGEKVFLECVQDMDHENMFWYRQDPGLGLRLIYFSYDVKMKEKGDIPEGYSVSREKKERFSLILESASTNQTSMYLCASSLWPINQPQHFGDGTRLSIL.

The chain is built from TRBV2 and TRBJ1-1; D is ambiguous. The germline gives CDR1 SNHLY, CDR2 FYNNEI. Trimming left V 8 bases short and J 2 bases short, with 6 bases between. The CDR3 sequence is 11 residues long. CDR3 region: CASRRNTEAFF. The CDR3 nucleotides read TGTGCCAGCCGACGAAACACTGAAGCTTTCTTT.

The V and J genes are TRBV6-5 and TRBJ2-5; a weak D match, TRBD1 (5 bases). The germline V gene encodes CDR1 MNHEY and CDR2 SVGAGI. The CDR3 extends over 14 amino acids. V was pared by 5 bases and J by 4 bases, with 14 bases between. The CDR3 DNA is TGTGCCAGCAGTCCCGGTAGTAGGGGAGAGACCCAGTACTTC. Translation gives CASSPGSRGETQYF.

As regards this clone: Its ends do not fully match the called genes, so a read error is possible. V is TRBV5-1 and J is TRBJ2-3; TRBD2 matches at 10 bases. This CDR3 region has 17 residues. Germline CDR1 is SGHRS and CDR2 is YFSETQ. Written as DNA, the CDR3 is TGCGCCAGCAGATTGGCGCAGACTAGCGGGTCCGGAGATACGCAGTATTTT. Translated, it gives CASRLAQTSGSGDTQYF.

This CDR3 reads CASSPQGAGSQETQYF. For the CDR3, the DNA is TGCGCCAGCAGCCCCCAGGGGGCAGGATCCCAAGAGACCCAGTACTTC. This chain connects TRBV5-1 to TRBJ2-5, with 8 positions matching TRBD1. The CDR3 is 16 residues long. Per germline, CDR1 SGHRS and CDR2 YFSETQ. Unmatched junction bases numbered 9, after V lost 4 bases and J lost 1 base.

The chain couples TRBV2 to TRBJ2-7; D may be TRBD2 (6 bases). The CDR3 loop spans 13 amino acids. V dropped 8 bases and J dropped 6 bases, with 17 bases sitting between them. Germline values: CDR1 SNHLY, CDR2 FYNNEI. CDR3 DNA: TGTGCCAGCGGTAGCGGCTACTACGCCGAGCAGTACTTC. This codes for CASGSGYYAEQYF.

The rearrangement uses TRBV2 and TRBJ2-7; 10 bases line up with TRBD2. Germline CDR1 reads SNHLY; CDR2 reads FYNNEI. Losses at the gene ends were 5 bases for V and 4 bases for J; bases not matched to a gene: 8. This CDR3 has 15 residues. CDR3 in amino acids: CASSYAGTSAYEQYF. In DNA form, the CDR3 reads TGTGCCAGCAGTTACGCCGGGACTAGCGCTTACGAGCAGTACTTC.

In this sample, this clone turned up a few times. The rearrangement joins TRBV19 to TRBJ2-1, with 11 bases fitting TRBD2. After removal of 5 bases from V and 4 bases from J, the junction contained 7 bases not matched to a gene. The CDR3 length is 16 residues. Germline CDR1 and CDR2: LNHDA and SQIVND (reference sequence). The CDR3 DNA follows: TGTGCCAGTAGTCGCCCGACTAGCGGGGCTTACAATGAGCAGTTCTTC. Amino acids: CASSRPTSGAYNEQFF. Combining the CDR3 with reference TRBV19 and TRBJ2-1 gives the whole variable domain DGGITQSPKYLFRKEGQNVTLSCEQNLNHDAMYWYRQDPGQGLRLIYYSQIVNDFQKGDIAEGYSVSREKKESFPLTVTSAQKNPTAFYLCASSRPTSGAYNEQFFGPGTRLTVL.

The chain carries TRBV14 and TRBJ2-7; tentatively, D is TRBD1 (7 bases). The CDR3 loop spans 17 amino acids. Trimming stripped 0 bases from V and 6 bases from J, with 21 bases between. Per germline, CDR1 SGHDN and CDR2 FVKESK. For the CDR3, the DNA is TGTGCCAGCAGCCAAGAATGGGGGGACAGCTACGCTGGCGAGCAGTACTTC. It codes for CASSQEWGDSYAGEQYF.

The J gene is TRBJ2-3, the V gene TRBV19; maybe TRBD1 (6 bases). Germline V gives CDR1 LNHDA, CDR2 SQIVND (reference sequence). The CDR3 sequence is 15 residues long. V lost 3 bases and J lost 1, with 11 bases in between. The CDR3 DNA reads TGTGCCAGTAGTATTTTGGGGGCCGGCACAGATACGCAGTATTTT. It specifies CASSILGAGTDTQYF.

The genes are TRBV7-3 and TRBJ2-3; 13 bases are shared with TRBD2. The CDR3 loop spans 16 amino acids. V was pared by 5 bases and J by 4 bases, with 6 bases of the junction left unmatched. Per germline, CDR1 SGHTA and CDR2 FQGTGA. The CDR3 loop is CASSILAGGSPDTQYF. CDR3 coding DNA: TGTGCCAGCAGCATACTAGCGGGAGGGTCTCCAGATACGCAGTATTTT.

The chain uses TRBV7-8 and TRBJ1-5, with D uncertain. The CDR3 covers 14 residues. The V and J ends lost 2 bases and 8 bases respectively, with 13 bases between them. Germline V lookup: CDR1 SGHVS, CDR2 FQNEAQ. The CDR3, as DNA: TGTGCCAGCAGCTTAAACCCGGGGTTGGAGCCCCAGCATTTT. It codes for CASSLNPGLEPQHF.

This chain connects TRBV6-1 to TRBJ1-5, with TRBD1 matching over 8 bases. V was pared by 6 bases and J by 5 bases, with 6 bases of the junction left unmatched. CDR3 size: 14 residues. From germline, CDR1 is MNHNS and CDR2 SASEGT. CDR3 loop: CASRRQGTDQPQHF. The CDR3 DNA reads TGTGCCAGCAGACGACAGGGGACGGATCAGCCCCAGCATTTT.

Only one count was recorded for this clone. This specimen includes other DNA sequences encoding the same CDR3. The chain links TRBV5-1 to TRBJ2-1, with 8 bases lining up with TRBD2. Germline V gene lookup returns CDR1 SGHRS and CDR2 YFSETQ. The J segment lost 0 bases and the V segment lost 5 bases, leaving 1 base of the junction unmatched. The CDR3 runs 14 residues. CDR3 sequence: CASRGTSSYNEQFF. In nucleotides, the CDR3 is TGCGCCAGCAGGGGGACTAGCTCCTACAATGAGCAGTTCTTC.

In nucleotides, the CDR3 is TGTGCCAGCAGCTTAGGAGGGTTAGCGGGGGTCTCAGAGCAGTTCTTC. Protein: CASSLGGLAGVSEQFF. This chain connects TRBV11-3 to TRBJ2-1, with 9 bases that match TRBD2. Germline CDR1 reads SGHNT; CDR2 reads YENEEA. The V and J ends lost 1 base and 10 bases, in that order; junction bases with no gene match: 11. This CDR3 contains 16 residues.

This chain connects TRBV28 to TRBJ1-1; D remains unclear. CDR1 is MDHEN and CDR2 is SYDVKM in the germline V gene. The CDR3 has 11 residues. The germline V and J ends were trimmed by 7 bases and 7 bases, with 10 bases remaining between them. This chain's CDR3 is CASMYVGEAFF. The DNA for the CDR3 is TGTGCCAGCATGTACGTGGGTGAAGCTTTCTTT.

CDR3 nucleotides: TGTGCCAGCACCGACAAGGGGACAACTCAAGAGACCCAGTACTTC. This codes for CASTDKGTTQETQYF. The rearrangement uses TRBV25-1 and TRBJ2-5, with TRBD1 as a possible D gene (6 bases). The germline V gene has CDR1 MGHDK and CDR2 SYGVNS. The CDR3 has 15 amino acids. The ends were cut back, 7 bases at V and 2 bases at J, with 17 bases in the middle.

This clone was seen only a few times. The CDR3: CASSPDANYGYTF. Written as DNA, the CDR3 is TGTGCCAGCAGTCCCGACGCCAACTATGGCTACACCTTC. The V call is TRBV7-9, the J call TRBJ1-2; unclear D gene. CDR3 length: 13 residues. Trimming cost V 6 bases and J 2 bases, with 10 bases left between them. Per the germline V gene, CDR1 is SEHNR and CDR2 is FQNEAQ (reference sequence).

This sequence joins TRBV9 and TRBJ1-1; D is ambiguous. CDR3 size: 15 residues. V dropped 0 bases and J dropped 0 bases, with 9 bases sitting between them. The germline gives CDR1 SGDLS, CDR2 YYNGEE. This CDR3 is CASSVVSALNTEAFF. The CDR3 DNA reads TGTGCCAGCAGCGTAGTATCGGCCTTGAACACTGAAGCTTTCTTT.

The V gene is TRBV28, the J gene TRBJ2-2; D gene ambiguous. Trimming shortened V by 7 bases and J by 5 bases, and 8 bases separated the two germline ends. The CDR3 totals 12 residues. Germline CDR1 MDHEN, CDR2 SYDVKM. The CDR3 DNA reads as TGTGCCAGCAACGGCGAAACCGGGGAGCTGTTTTTT. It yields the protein CASNGETGELFF. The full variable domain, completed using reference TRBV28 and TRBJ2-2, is DVKVTQSSRYLVKRTGEKVFLECVQDMDHENMFWYRQDPGLGLRLIYFSYDVKMKEKGDIPEGYSVSREKKERFSLILESASTNQTSMYLCASNGETGELFFGEGSRLTVL.

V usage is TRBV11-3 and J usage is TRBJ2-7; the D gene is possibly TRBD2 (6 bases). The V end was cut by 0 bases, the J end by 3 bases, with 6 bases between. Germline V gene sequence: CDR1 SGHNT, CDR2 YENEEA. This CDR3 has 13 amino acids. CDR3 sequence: CASSLEGGYEQYF. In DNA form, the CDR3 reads TGTGCCAGCAGCTTAGAGGGGGGCTACGAGCAGTACTTC.

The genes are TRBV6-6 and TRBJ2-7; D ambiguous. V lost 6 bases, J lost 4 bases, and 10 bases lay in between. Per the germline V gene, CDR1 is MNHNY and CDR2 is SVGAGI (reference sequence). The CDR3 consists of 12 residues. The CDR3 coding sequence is TGTGCCAGCAGAAGAGAACGGTACGAGCAGTACGTC. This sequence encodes CASRRERYEQYV.

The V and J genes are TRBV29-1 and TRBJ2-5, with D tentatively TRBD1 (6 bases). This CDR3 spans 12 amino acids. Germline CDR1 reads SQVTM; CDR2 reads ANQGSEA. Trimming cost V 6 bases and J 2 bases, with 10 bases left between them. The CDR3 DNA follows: TGCAGCGTCAGGACAGATCAAGAGACCCAGTACTTC. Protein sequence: CSVRTDQETQYF. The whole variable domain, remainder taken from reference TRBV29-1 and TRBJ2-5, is SAVISQKPSRDICQRGTSLTIQCQVDSQVTMMFWYRQQPGQSLTLIATANQGSEATYESGFVIDKFPISRPNLTFSTLTVSNMSPEDSSIYLCSVRTDQETQYFGPGTRLLVL.

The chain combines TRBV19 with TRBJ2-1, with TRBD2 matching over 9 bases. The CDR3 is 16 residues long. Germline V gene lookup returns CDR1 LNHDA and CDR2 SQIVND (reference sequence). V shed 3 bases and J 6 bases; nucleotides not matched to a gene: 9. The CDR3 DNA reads TGTGCCAGTAGTATTCAGGGCGGGAGGGTTTTCAATGAGCAGTTCTTC. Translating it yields CASSIQGGRVFNEQFF. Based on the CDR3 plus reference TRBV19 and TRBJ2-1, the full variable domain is DGGITQSPKYLFRKEGQNVTLSCEQNLNHDAMYWYRQDPGQGLRLIYYSQIVNDFQKGDIAEGYSVSREKKESFPLTVTSAQKNPTAFYLCASSIQGGRVFNEQFFGPGTRLTVL.

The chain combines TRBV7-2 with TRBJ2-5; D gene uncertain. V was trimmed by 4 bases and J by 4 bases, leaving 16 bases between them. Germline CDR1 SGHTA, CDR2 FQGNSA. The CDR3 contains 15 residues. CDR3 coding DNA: TGTGCCAGCAGCTCCTCCCCTGGGGATCGAGAGACCCAGTACTTC. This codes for CASSSSPGDRETQYF. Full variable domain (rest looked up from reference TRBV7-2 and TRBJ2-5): GAGVSQSPSNKVTEKGKDVELRCDPISGHTALYWYRQSLGQGLEFLIYFQGNSAPDKSGLPSDRFSAERTGGSVSTLTIQRTQQEDSAVYLCASSSSPGDRETQYFGPGTRLLVL.

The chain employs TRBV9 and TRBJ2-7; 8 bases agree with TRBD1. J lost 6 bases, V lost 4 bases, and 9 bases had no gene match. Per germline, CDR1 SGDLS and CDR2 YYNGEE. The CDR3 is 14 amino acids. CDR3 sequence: CASSPRTGPGEQYF. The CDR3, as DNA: TGTGCCAGCAGCCCCCGGACAGGGCCGGGCGAGCAGTACTTC.